This passage covers 9 T cell receptor beta chains from one sample sequenced in a study of blood T cell repertoires in COVID-19. Measured with immunoSEQ multiplex PCR; TCRdb has only the in-frame clones, and not every one. This sample has roughly 250,000 clones, with 70% to 90% found just once. Sequencing was done on a sample of peripheral blood. These receptors all stem from a woman aged 40 to 55 who had recovered from COVID-19.

The V gene is TRBV5-5, the J gene TRBJ2-1; tentatively, D is TRBD1 (6 bases). Germline-derived CDR1 and CDR2 are SGHKS and YYEKEE (reference sequence). The CDR3 contains 12 residues. V was cut by 4 bases and J by 9 bases, with 11 bases left in between. The CDR3 DNA reads as TGTGCCAGCAGCCCTAAGGGGGTTGAGCAGTTCTTC. As protein: CASSPKGVEQFF. Filled out from reference TRBV5-5 and TRBJ2-1, the complete variable domain reads DAGVTQSPTHLIKTRGQQVTLRCSPISGHKSVSWYQQVLGQGPQFIFQYYEKEERGRGNFPDRFSARQFPNYSSELNVNALLLGDSALYLCASSPKGVEQFFGPGTRLTVL.

This chain connects TRBV12-5 to TRBJ2-2, with D perhaps matching TRBD1 (6 bases). V lost 1 base and J lost 0, with 15 bases in between. The germline gives CDR1 LGHNT, CDR2 FRNRAP. CDR3 length: 18 residues. CDR3 sequence reads: CASGLGTGTYANTGELFF. The DNA of the CDR3 is TGTGCTAGTGGTTTGGGCACCGGGACATACGCGAACACCGGGGAGCTGTTTTTT.

The rearrangement joins TRBV6-2 or TRBV6-3 to TRBJ1-2; D is undetermined. V was cut by 2 bases and J by 4 bases, with 8 bases left in between. The germline CDR1 and CDR2 sequences are MNHEY and SVGEGT. This CDR3 spans 13 amino acids. This chain's CDR3 is CASSYQVFYGYTF. Written as DNA, the CDR3 is TGTGCCAGCAGTTACCAGGTGTTCTATGGCTACACCTTC.

The chain recombines TRBV10-1 with TRBJ1-2; the D is unclear. V gave up 4 bases and J gave up 1 base, with 16 bases separating them. The CDR3 is 16 amino acids. Germline assignment: CDR1 WNHNN and CDR2 SYGVQD (reference sequence). For the CDR3, the DNA is TGCGCCAGCAGTGTAAACTTCGGGAGGCATAACTATGGCTACACCTTC. This codes for CASSVNFGRHNYGYTF.

V and J are TRBV24-1 and TRBJ1-2, with no clear D. Trimming pared 1 base from V and 0 bases from J, leaving 5 bases between. The germline CDR1 and CDR2 sequences are KGHDR and SFDVKD. There are 14 residues in the CDR3. CDR3 in DNA: TGTGCCACCAGTGATTTCTCCGCTAACTATGGCTACACCTTC. The encoded protein is CATSDFSANYGYTF.

The chain couples TRBV27 to TRBJ1-1; D is perhaps TRBD1 (5 bases). Germline V lookup: CDR1 MNHEY, CDR2 SMNVEV (reference sequence). The CDR3 spans 15 residues. V dropped 4 bases and J dropped 1 base, with 13 bases sitting between them. CDR3 DNA sequence: TGTGCCAGCAGTTCACTCACCGGGGGGAACACTGAAGCTTTCTTT. Its translation: CASSSLTGGNTEAFF.

CDR3 sequence reads: CASSQEGQGRWTGELFF. CDR3 DNA: TGCGCCAGCAGCCAAGAGGGACAGGGGAGGTGGACCGGGGAGCTGTTTTTT. V usage is TRBV4-3 and J usage is TRBJ2-2; 10 bases are a match to TRBD1. This CDR3 spans 17 amino acids. Germline V gene sequence: CDR1 LGHNA, CDR2 YSLEER. Trimming cost V 0 bases and J 5 bases; bases outside gene matches: 6.

The J gene is TRBJ2-7, the V gene TRBV6-1; 7 bases are shared with TRBD1. This CDR3 spans 15 amino acids. Germline CDR1 and CDR2: MNHNS and SASEGT. The V gene end was trimmed by 2 bases and the J gene end by 4 bases; junction bases not matched to a gene: 8. The CDR3 protein is CASSEPSQQGYEQYF. In nucleotides, the CDR3 is TGTGCCAGCAGTGAACCCTCCCAACAGGGGTACGAGCAGTACTTC.

This rearrangement joins TRBV19 to TRBJ1-2; 9 bases fit TRBD1. V gave up 7 bases and J gave up 1 base; unmatched junction bases: 7. The CDR3 loop spans 15 amino acids. CDR1 is LNHDA and CDR2 is SQIVND in the germline V gene (reference sequence). The CDR3 DNA reads as TGTGCCAGTACCCCGGACAGGGGATATAACTATGGCTACACCTTC. This gives the protein CASTPDRGYNYGYTF.